A single sample gave rise to the 14 T cell receptor beta chains below, sequenced in a study of T cell responses to AZD1222 COVID-19 vaccine. Profiling relied on immunoSEQ multiplex PCR, and the TCRdb table lists in-frame clones only, not all of them. The table has about 170,000 clones, roughly 93% seen once. The sample here was peripheral blood, taken on day 0 of AZD1222 vaccination. The receptors derive from an adult in good health.

This rearrangement joins TRBV27 to TRBJ2-7; D assignment may be TRBD1 or TRBD2 (6 bases each). Germline-derived CDR1 and CDR2 are MNHEY and SMNVEV (reference sequence). Trimming cost V 1 base and J 7 bases, with 8 bases left between them. The CDR3 totals 12 residues. The CDR3 DNA reads as TGTGCCAGCAGTTTATGGGGGGCTGAGCAGTACTTC. Protein: CASSLWGAEQYF.

V and J are TRBV12-5 and TRBJ2-1, with D unclear. CDR1 and CDR2 from the germline V gene are LGHNT and FRNRAP. V dropped 0 bases and J dropped 8 bases, with 11 bases sitting between them. This CDR3 is 14 amino acids long. CDR3 sequence: CASGLVPSVHEQFF. CDR3 nucleotide sequence: TGTGCTAGTGGTTTGGTTCCCAGCGTCCATGAGCAGTTCTTC.

This clone was detected once. The V and J genes are TRBV6-5 and TRBJ1-1; TRBD1 aligns across 7 bases. This CDR3 is built from 15 residues. Germline V CDR1 and CDR2: MNHEY, SVGAGI. V lost 3 bases to trimming and J lost 2 bases; unmatched junction nucleotides: 6. The CDR3 bases are TGTGCCAGCAGTTATGAACAGGGGACCAACACTGAAGCTTTCTTT. Translated: CASSYEQGTNTEAFF.

The rearrangement uses TRBV4-2 and TRBJ2-3, with 8 bases aligning to TRBD2. Trimming took 1 base from V and 0 from J; bases not matched to a gene: 12. Germline CDR1 reads LGHNA; CDR2 reads YNFKEQ. There are 19 residues in the CDR3. The CDR3 nucleotides read TGTGCCAGCAGCCAAGCCCCAGCGGGGGTGTACTCTAGCACAGATACGCAGTATTTT. It codes for CASSQAPAGVYSSTDTQYF.

V and J are TRBV5-1 and TRBJ2-1; 10 bases fit TRBD2. CDR1 and CDR2 from the germline V gene are SGHRS and YFSETQ. V trimming: 3 bases; J trimming: 4 bases; junction bases outside the gene matches: 10. This CDR3 is built from 17 residues. The CDR3 spells CASSSLTIAGGYNEQFF. The CDR3 DNA reads TGCGCCAGCAGCTCCCTGACTATAGCGGGGGGTTACAATGAGCAGTTCTTC.

The chain couples TRBV19 to TRBJ2-6; either TRBD1 or TRBD2 may supply D (5 bases each). This CDR3 has 18 amino acids. Trimming stripped 4 bases from V and 0 bases from J, with 16 bases between. CDR1 and CDR2 from the germline V gene are LNHDA and SQIVND (reference sequence). The CDR3 DNA follows: TGTGCCAGTAGTAGGCCGGGACGGAAAAACTCTGGGGCCAACGTCCTGACTTTC. It is translated as CASSRPGRKNSGANVLTF.

The chain links TRBV10-2 to TRBJ2-1, with D tentatively TRBD2 (6 bases). V gave up 11 bases and J gave up 5 bases, with 19 bases separating them. The CDR3 has 14 amino acids. Per the germline V gene, CDR1 is WSHSY and CDR2 is SAAADI. Here the CDR3 reads CAGSSAGDDNEQFF. As DNA, the CDR3 is TGCGCCGGTTCTAGCGCCGGGGACGACAATGAGCAGTTCTTC.

V and J are TRBV10-3 and TRBJ1-2; D remains unclear. The CDR3 is 13 amino acids. Germline CDR1 is ENHRY and CDR2 is SYGVKD. V gave up 3 bases and J gave up 7 bases, with 12 bases separating them. The CDR3 is CAISEKGFSGYTF. In DNA, the CDR3 is TGTGCCATCAGTGAAAAAGGGTTTAGTGGCTACACCTTC.

The chain has TRBV4-1 and TRBJ1-3; D remains ambiguous. CDR3 length: 14 amino acids. V lost 0 bases, J lost 8 bases, and 11 bases lay in between. Germline CDR1 reads MGHRA; CDR2 reads YSYEKL. Here the CDR3 reads CASSQDRGVYTIYF. For the CDR3, the DNA is TGCGCCAGCAGCCAAGATCGAGGCGTTTACACCATATATTTT.

Turning to this clone: At one end, the junction sequence differs from germline, possibly due to a read error. The V and J genes are TRBV3-1 (or the pseudogene TRBV3-2) and TRBJ2-7; D gene uncertain. The V gene's germline CDR1 is LGHDT and CDR2 YNNKEL (reference sequence). This CDR3 is 14 amino acids long. This CDR3 reads CASNQGISSNEQYF. CDR3 DNA sequence: TGTGCCAGCAACCAAGGTATCAGTTCAAACGAGCAGTACTTC.

The chain is built from TRBV4-2 and TRBJ1-1; D not certain. Germline CDR1 LGHNA, CDR2 YNFKEQ. CDR3 length equals 14 residues. Deletions cut 4 bases from V and 3 bases from J, with 12 bases between. This CDR3 is CASSPYSRDTEAFF. CDR3 DNA sequence: TGTGCCAGCAGCCCTTATAGCCGGGACACTGAAGCTTTCTTT.

A single count supports this clone. The CDR3 sequence: CASSQQGATEAFF. CDR3 DNA sequence: TGTGCCAGCTCGCAACAGGGGGCCACTGAAGCTTTCTTT. The chain carries TRBV18 and TRBJ1-1, with 9 positions matching TRBD1. With V trimmed by 6 bases and J by 4 bases, 3 bases remained unmatched. This CDR3 is built from 13 residues. Germline V CDR1 and CDR2: KGHSH, LQKENI.

V gene TRBV27 combines with J gene TRBJ1-1; unclear D gene. Trimming shortened V by 4 bases and J by 0 bases, and 3 bases separated the two germline ends. The CDR3 contains 12 residues. CDR1 MNHEY and CDR2 SMNVEV come from the germline V gene (reference sequence). Written as DNA, the CDR3 is TGTGCCAGCAGTTACGTGAACACTGAAGCTTTCTTT. It specifies CASSYVNTEAFF.

This clone showed up just a few times. The gene calls are TRBV6-1 and TRBJ2-7; 11 bases align to TRBD1. The CDR3 covers 13 residues. The trim removed 1 base at V and 9 bases at J, leaving 2 bases unmatched. Germline V gene data show CDR1 as MNHNS and CDR2 as SASEGT. DNA of the CDR3: TGTGCCAGCAGTGAAGGGGACAGGGGGATGCAGTACTTC. It encodes CASSEGDRGMQYF.